Below, 30 T cell receptor beta chains from the same sample are listed, as sequenced in a study of T cell repertoires in cytomegalovirus infection. TCRdb re-called the reads through MiXCR, storing one row per CDR3 protein. The sample gives 300,000 to 400,000 distinct CDR3 sequences, around 29% of which show up once; around 18% is in the top ten. These receptors are not linked to any known antigen. Sequenced material: cultured PBMCs, taken from culture after CMV antigen stimulation. These receptors all stem from a human donor in good health (CMV status not recorded). Some clones in this sample may be carry-over from other donors' samples.

The chain links TRBV27 to TRBJ2-3, with 8 bases aligning to TRBD1. Unmatched junction bases numbered 2, after V lost 5 bases and J lost 1 base. This CDR3 comprises 14 residues. CDR1 is MNHEY, CDR2 SMNVEV, per germline (reference sequence). Here the CDR3 reads CASSAGQGTDTQYF. CDR3 bases: TGTGCCAGCAGTGCGGGACAGGGCACAGATACGCAGTATTTT.

This chain uses TRBV20-1 with TRBJ1-2; D not resolved. V was clipped by 6 bases and J by 7 bases, with 15 bases between them. Germline V gene lookup returns CDR1 DFQATT and CDR2 SNEGSKA (reference sequence). The CDR3 consists of 12 residues. CDR3 amino acids: CSAESDDVGYTF. In DNA form, the CDR3 reads TGCAGTGCCGAGTCAGACGATGTTGGCTACACCTTC.

This clonotype has a handful of counts. This chain connects TRBV7-9 to TRBJ2-7; D unresolved. The CDR3 spans 14 residues. The germline gives CDR1 SEHNR, CDR2 FQNEAQ (reference sequence). Trimming pared 2 bases from V and 4 bases from J, leaving 12 bases between. The CDR3 DNA reads TGTGCCAGCAGCTTAATCACATTAGGTTACGAGCAGTACTTC. As protein: CASSLITLGYEQYF. The variable domain in full, completed from reference TRBV7-9 and TRBJ2-7, reads DTGVSQNPRHKITKRGQNVTFRCDPISEHNRLYWYRQTLGQGPEFLTYFQNEAQLEKSRLLSDRFSAERPKGSFSTLEIQRTEQGDSAMYLCASSLITLGYEQYFGPGTRLTVT.

This clonotype was picked up many times. CDR3 in amino acids: CATRDELNEKLFF. CDR3 DNA: TGTGCCACCAGGGACGAGCTCAATGAAAAACTGTTTTTT. The chain is built from TRBV10-3 and TRBJ1-4, with D maybe TRBD1 (5 bases). CDR3 size: 13 residues. The germline V and J ends were trimmed by 10 bases and 5 bases, with 14 bases remaining between them. Germline CDR1 ENHRY, CDR2 SYGVKD.

The chain combines TRBV28 with TRBJ2-7; 7 bases match TRBD1. CDR3 size: 16 residues. Germline lookup yields CDR1 MDHEN and CDR2 SYDVKM. V gave up 4 bases and J gave up 3 bases; unmatched junction bases: 12. The CDR3 loop reads CASSSPRQGIFYEQYF. As DNA, the CDR3 is TGTGCCAGCAGTTCGCCTCGACAGGGCATATTCTACGAGCAGTACTTC. Complete variable domain (other parts from reference TRBV28 and TRBJ2-7): DVKVTQSSRYLVKRTGEKVFLECVQDMDHENMFWYRQDPGLGLRLIYFSYDVKMKEKGDIPEGYSVSREKKERFSLILESASTNQTSMYLCASSSPRQGIFYEQYFGPGTRLTVT.

This clonotype was picked up a small number of times. The chain recombines TRBV27 with TRBJ1-5; the D gene is possibly TRBD1 (5 bases). Germline loops: CDR1 MNHEY, CDR2 SMNVEV (reference sequence). V was trimmed by 5 bases and J by 6 bases, leaving 11 bases between them. There are 13 residues in the CDR3. The CDR3 protein is CASSIDSGQPQHF. Here the CDR3 DNA reads TGTGCCAGCAGTATAGACAGCGGTCAGCCCCAGCATTTT.

V usage is TRBV6-7 and J usage is TRBJ2-5; 9 bases agree with TRBD1. TRBV6-7 is known as an ORF, though its function is uncertain. Trimming at V came to 11 bases and at J to 5 bases, leaving 9 bases not matched to a gene. The CDR3 covers 13 residues. The CDR3 DNA reads TGTGCCCGCCCCTCGACAGGGGGGGAGACCCAGTACTTC. Protein: CARPSTGGETQYF.

This clonotype turned up a few times. The CDR3 here is CASSTGQGGAEAFF. The CDR3 bases are TGTGCCAGCAGCACCGGACAGGGCGGCGCTGAAGCTTTCTTT. The chain employs TRBV7-3 and TRBJ1-1, with 8 bases lining up with TRBD1. Germline CDR1 SGHTA, CDR2 FQGTGA. J lost 6 bases, V lost 5 bases, and 8 bases had no gene match. The CDR3 extends over 14 amino acids.

This rearrangement joins TRBV25-1 to TRBJ2-2; D tentatively fits TRBD1 or TRBD2 (6 bases each). The length of the CDR3 is 15 residues. Trimming shortened V by 3 bases and J by 6 bases, and 14 bases separated the two germline ends. CDR1 MGHDK and CDR2 SYGVNS come from the germline V gene. CDR3 protein: CASSDTGRSAGELFF. CDR3 DNA: TGTGCCAGCAGTGATACAGGGAGGTCGGCCGGGGAGCTGTTTTTT. The variable domain in full, with the rest retrieved from reference TRBV25-1 and TRBJ2-2, is EADIYQTPRYLVIGTGKKITLECSQTMGHDKMYWYQQDPGMELHLIHYSYGVNSTEKGDLSSESTVSRIRTEHFPLTLESARPSHTSQYLCASSDTGRSAGELFFGEGSRLTVL.

There are many counts of this clonotype. The rearrangement joins TRBV7-2 to TRBJ2-1, with D possibly matching TRBD1 (6 bases). CDR3 length: 19 residues. Trimming cost V 4 bases and J 6 bases, with 28 bases left between them. Germline V CDR1 and CDR2: SGHTA, FQGNSA. The CDR3 DNA follows: TGTGCCAGCAGCTCCCCCAGCGTCGCAGGGGATACCCGTAGCAATGAGCAGTTCTTC. Its protein is CASSSPSVAGDTRSNEQFF.

J is TRBJ1-1 and V is TRBV5-1; D is perhaps TRBD1 (6 bases). Germline values: CDR1 SGHRS, CDR2 YFSETQ. The CDR3 consists of 15 residues. Trimming removed 0 bases from V and 6 bases from J, with 15 bases in between. CDR3 bases: TGCGCCAGCAGCTTGGAGATGGGGGCGAAGGCTGAAGCTTTCTTT. It translates to CASSLEMGAKAEAFF.

This sequence joins TRBV6-1 and TRBJ1-3; TRBD1 aligns across 8 bases. The CDR3 is 15 amino acids. Losses at the gene ends were 1 base for V and 5 bases for J; bases not matched to a gene: 4. CDR1 and CDR2 from the germline V gene are MNHNS and SASEGT. The CDR3 nucleotides read TGTGCCAGCAGTGAAGTGCAGGGGGCGAGAAACACCATATATTTT. It is translated as CASSEVQGARNTIYF.

This sequence joins TRBV11-2 and TRBJ2-4; D may be TRBD1 or TRBD2 (5 bases each). Per the germline V gene, CDR1 is SGHAT and CDR2 is FQNNGV. The CDR3 is 15 residues long. Trimming took 1 base from V and 2 from J, leaving 9 bases between them. In DNA form, the CDR3 reads TGTGCCAGCAGCTTAGCCTCGGGACCCAAAAACATTCAGTACTTC. Its protein product is CASSLASGPKNIQYF. Variable domain in full (rest from reference TRBV11-2 and TRBJ2-4): EAGVAQSPRYKIIEKRQSVAFWCNPISGHATLYWYQQILGQGPKLLIQFQNNGVVDDSQLPKDRFSAERLKGVDSTLKIQPAKLEDSAVYLCASSLASGPKNIQYFGAGTRLSVL.

This clonotype was counted a few times. The chain joins TRBV7-2 to TRBJ2-4; D possibly corresponds to TRBD1 (6 bases). The CDR3 has 14 residues. Germline V gene lookup returns CDR1 SGHTA and CDR2 FQGNSA. Trimming removed 6 bases at V and 8 bases at J, with 17 bases between. This chain's CDR3 is CASRATGNSDIQYF. The CDR3 coding sequence is TGTGCCAGCAGGGCGACAGGCAATTCCGACATTCAGTACTTC.

This clonotype came up a few times. The CDR3 sequence: CATSRQGNGYTF. The CDR3 coding sequence is TGTGCCACCTCCCGACAGGGGAATGGCTACACCTTC. The chain carries TRBV6-1 and TRBJ1-2; 8 positions match TRBD1. Per the germline V gene, CDR1 is MNHNS and CDR2 is SASEGT. Trimming removed 10 bases from V and 6 bases from J; junction bases left unmatched: 7. This CDR3 has 12 residues.

This clonotype was observed a handful of times. The chain uses TRBV11-2 and TRBJ2-5; the D gene is possibly TRBD2 (5 bases). This CDR3 has 14 residues. In germline, CDR1 is SGHAT, CDR2 FQNNGV. Trimming left V 0 bases short and J 5 bases short, with 10 bases between. The CDR3 is CASSLDQASETQYF. The CDR3, as DNA: TGTGCCAGCAGCTTAGATCAGGCTAGCGAGACCCAGTACTTC. Using reference TRBV11-2 and TRBJ2-5 for the parts outside the CDR3, the full variable domain is EAGVAQSPRYKIIEKRQSVAFWCNPISGHATLYWYQQILGQGPKLLIQFQNNGVVDDSQLPKDRFSAERLKGVDSTLKIQPAKLEDSAVYLCASSLDQASETQYFGPGTRLLVL.

In this sample, this clonotype turned up a few times. The CDR3 nucleotides read TGTGCCAGCAGCTCCGCCCGGACTAGCGGGAGCACAGATACGCAGTATTTT. It is translated as CASSSARTSGSTDTQYF. V usage is TRBV7-6 and J usage is TRBJ2-3, with 11 nucleotides matching TRBD2. V trimming: 4 bases; J trimming: 0 bases; junction bases outside the gene matches: 6. The CDR3 loop spans 17 amino acids. Germline V gives CDR1 SGHVS, CDR2 FNYEAQ.

The chain joins TRBV2 to TRBJ2-3, with D hard to call. CDR1 SNHLY and CDR2 FYNNEI come from the germline V gene. This CDR3 contains 12 residues. V gave up 3 bases and J gave up 6 bases, with 7 bases separating them. Here the CDR3 DNA reads TGTGCCAGCAGTGAGTCCCGGGATACGCAGTATTTT. Its protein product is CASSESRDTQYF.

In its sample, this clonotype was seen once. The chain carries TRBV6-1 and TRBJ1-5; 10 positions agree with TRBD1. After removal of 5 bases from V and 5 bases from J, the junction contained 6 bases not matched to a gene. Germline values: CDR1 MNHNS, CDR2 SASEGT. This CDR3 contains 15 residues. The CDR3 coding sequence is TGTGCCAGCAGTCTCCGGACAGGGGGTGATCAGCCCCAGCATTTT. Translation gives CASSLRTGGDQPQHF.

The CDR3 region is CAIRTQGRGTEAFF. The CDR3 DNA reads as TGTGCCATCAGAACGCAGGGCCGAGGCACTGAAGCTTTCTTT. The rearrangement joins TRBV10-3 to TRBJ1-1, with D perhaps TRBD1 (5 bases). CDR3 length equals 14 residues. The germline gives CDR1 ENHRY, CDR2 SYGVKD. Trimming removed 6 bases from V and 4 bases from J, with 15 bases in between.

This clonotype was seen a few times. This chain joins TRBV6-2 or TRBV6-3 and TRBJ2-1; 9 bases match TRBD2. Germline-derived CDR1 and CDR2 are MNHEY and SVGEGT. The CDR3 spans 19 residues. V was clipped by 0 bases and J by 8 bases; unmatched bases: 17. The CDR3 coding sequence is TGTGCCAGCAGTTACTCGACGGCGTTGGTAGCGGGAGATAGCTATGAGCAGTTCTTC. Translating it yields CASSYSTALVAGDSYEQFF.

This chain uses TRBV2 with TRBJ2-7, with 8 bases lining up with TRBD2. CDR1 and CDR2 from the germline V gene are SNHLY and FYNNEI. This CDR3 spans 16 amino acids. J lost 3 bases, V lost 7 bases, and 14 bases had no gene match. This chain's CDR3 is CASIPRGGQTDYEQYF. DNA of the CDR3: TGTGCCAGCATCCCCCGGGGGGGACAAACCGACTACGAGCAGTACTTC.

In its sample, this clonotype was seen a few times. The chain carries TRBV28 and TRBJ2-7; D not resolved. The germline V gene has CDR1 MDHEN and CDR2 SYDVKM. This CDR3 is built from 14 residues. V gave up 4 bases and J gave up 0 bases, with 10 bases separating them. In nucleotides, the CDR3 is TGTGCCAGCAGTTCGGCTTCGAGCTCCTACGAGCAGTACTTC. Its translation: CASSSASSSYEQYF. The full variable domain, rest sourced from reference TRBV28 and TRBJ2-7, is DVKVTQSSRYLVKRTGEKVFLECVQDMDHENMFWYRQDPGLGLRLIYFSYDVKMKEKGDIPEGYSVSREKKERFSLILESASTNQTSMYLCASSSASSSYEQYFGPGTRLTVT.

This clonotype was found a few times. The chain is built from TRBV7-9 and TRBJ1-2; D uncertain. The CDR3 totals 15 residues. The ends were cut back, 1 base at V and 1 base at J, with 10 bases in the middle. Per germline, CDR1 SEHNR and CDR2 FQNEAQ (reference sequence). CDR3: CASSLGGALNYGYTF. CDR3 DNA: TGTGCCAGCAGCTTAGGGGGAGCCCTTAACTATGGCTACACCTTC.

This clonotype was recorded a few times. The rearrangement links TRBV6-1 to TRBJ2-5, with D possibly being TRBD2 (5 bases). The CDR3 runs to 12 residues. Between the trimmed V and J ends, which lost 5 bases and 4 bases, there was a span of 8 bases. Per the germline V gene, CDR1 is MNHNS and CDR2 is SASEGT. CDR3 in DNA: TGTGCCAGCAGTTGGACTCTAGAGACCCAGTACTTC. The encoded protein is CASSWTLETQYF.

There are a few counts of this clonotype. The chain is built from TRBV20-1 and TRBJ1-2; D remains ambiguous. The length of the CDR3 is 14 residues. V lost 0 bases, J lost 4 bases, and 12 bases lay in between. Germline V gene sequence: CDR1 DFQATT, CDR2 SNEGSKA (reference sequence). The CDR3 DNA reads TGCAGTGCTAGAGATCTGGACCCCAGCTATGGCTACACCTTC. Protein sequence: CSARDLDPSYGYTF.

The genes are TRBV6-5 and TRBJ1-2; TRBD1 matches at 7 bases. This CDR3 is 12 amino acids long. V dropped 5 bases and J dropped 8; count of bases not matched to a gene: 5. CDR1 is MNHEY and CDR2 is SVGAGI in the germline V gene. The CDR3 region is CASSPYRGGYTF. As DNA, the CDR3 is TGTGCCAGCAGTCCGTACAGGGGCGGCTACACCTTC.

This clonotype was observed at least ten times. The J gene is TRBJ2-7, the V gene TRBV7-2; 10 nucleotides agree with TRBD1. The germline CDR1 and CDR2 sequences are SGHTA and FQGNSA. V lost 2 bases and J lost 2; bases outside the gene matches: 3. This CDR3 is built from 15 residues. The CDR3 sequence: CASSLQGQGTYEQYF. In nucleotides, the CDR3 is TGTGCCAGCAGCTTACAGGGACAGGGGACCTACGAGCAGTACTTC.

This clonotype was picked up many times. The rearrangement joins TRBV7-8 to TRBJ2-1, with 10 positions matching TRBD1. V was pared by 4 bases and J by 11 bases, with 14 bases of the junction left unmatched. This CDR3 is built from 16 residues. Germline loops: CDR1 SGHVS, CDR2 FQNEAQ. The CDR3 loop is CASSSSRDRGRNQQFF. Here the CDR3 DNA reads TGTGCCAGCAGCTCGTCCCGGGACAGGGGCAGAAATCAGCAGTTCTTC.

This clonotype has a count of ten or more. The V gene is TRBV7-2, the J gene TRBJ1-1, with 8 bases identical to TRBD1. The CDR3 is 16 amino acids. The V gene end was trimmed by 8 bases and the J gene end by 1 base; junction bases not matched to a gene: 12. The germline V gene encodes CDR1 SGHTA and CDR2 FQGNSA. This chain's CDR3 is CASVFGQGRTNTEAFF. CDR3 nucleotides: TGTGCCAGCGTATTCGGACAGGGACGAACGAACACTGAAGCTTTCTTT.